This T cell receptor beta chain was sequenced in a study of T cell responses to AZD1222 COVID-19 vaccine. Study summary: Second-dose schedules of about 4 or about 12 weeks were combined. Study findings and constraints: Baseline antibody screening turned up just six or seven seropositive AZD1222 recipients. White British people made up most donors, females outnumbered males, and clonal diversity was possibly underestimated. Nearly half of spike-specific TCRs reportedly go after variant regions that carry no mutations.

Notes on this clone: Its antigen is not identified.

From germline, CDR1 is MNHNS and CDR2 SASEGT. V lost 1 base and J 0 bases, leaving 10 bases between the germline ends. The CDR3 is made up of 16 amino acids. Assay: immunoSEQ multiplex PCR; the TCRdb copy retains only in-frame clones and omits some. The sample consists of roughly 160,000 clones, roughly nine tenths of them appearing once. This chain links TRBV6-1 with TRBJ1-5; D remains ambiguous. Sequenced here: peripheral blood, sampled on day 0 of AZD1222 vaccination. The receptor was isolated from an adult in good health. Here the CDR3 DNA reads TGTGCCAGCAGTGAAGTGCCGCAGTTTAGCAATCAGCCCCAGCATTTT. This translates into CASSEVPQFSNQPQHF.